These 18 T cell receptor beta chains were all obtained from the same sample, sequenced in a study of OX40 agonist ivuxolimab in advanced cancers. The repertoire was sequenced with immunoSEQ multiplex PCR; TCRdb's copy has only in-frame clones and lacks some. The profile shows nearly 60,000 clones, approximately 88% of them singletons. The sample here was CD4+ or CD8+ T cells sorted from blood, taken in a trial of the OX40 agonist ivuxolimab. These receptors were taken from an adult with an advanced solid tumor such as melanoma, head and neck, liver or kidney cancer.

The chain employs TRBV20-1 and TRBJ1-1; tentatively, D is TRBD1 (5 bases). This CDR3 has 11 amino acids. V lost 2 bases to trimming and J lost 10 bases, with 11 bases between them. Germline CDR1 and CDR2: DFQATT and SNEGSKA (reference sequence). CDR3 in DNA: TGCAGTGCTAGAACCGGGGGAAGAGCTTTCTTT. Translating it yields CSARTGGRAFF.

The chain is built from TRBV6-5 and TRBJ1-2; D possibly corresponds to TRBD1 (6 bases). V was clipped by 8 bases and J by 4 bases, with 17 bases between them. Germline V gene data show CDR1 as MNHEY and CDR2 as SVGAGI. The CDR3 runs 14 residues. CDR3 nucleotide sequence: TGTGCCAGCTCCGCAGAGGGGGTTTCCTATGGCTACACCTTC. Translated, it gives CASSAEGVSYGYTF.

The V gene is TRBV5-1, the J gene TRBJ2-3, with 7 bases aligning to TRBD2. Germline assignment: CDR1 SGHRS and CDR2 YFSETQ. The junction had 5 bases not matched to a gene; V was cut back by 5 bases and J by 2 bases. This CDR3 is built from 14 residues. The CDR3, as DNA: TGCGCCAGCAGGCCAGCGGGGACCACAGATACGCAGTATTTT. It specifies CASRPAGTTDTQYF.

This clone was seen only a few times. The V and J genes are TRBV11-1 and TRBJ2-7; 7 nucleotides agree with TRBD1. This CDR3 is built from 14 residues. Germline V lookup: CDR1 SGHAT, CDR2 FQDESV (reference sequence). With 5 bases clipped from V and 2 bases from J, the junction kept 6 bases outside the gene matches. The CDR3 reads CASSIEGQTYEQYF. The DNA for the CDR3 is TGTGCCAGCAGCATCGAGGGACAGACCTACGAGCAGTACTTC.

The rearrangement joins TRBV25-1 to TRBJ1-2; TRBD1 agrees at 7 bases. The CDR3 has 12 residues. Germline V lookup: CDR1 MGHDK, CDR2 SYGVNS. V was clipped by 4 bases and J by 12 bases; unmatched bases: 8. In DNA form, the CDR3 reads TGTGCCAGCAGTGGGGGGGGAACAGGGGACACCTTC. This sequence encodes CASSGGGTGDTF.

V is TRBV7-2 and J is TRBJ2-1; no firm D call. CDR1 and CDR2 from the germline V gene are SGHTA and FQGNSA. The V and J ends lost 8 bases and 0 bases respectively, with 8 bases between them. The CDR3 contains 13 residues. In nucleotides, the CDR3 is TGTGCCAGCTCGAAGAGCTCCTACAATGAGCAGTTCTTC. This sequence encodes CASSKSSYNEQFF.

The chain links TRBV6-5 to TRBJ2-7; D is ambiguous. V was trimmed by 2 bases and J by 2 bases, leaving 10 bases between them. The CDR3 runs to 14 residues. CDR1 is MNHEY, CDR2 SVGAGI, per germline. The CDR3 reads CASSYTGRPYEQYF. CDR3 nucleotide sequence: TGTGCCAGCAGTTACACTGGCAGGCCCTACGAGCAGTACTTC.

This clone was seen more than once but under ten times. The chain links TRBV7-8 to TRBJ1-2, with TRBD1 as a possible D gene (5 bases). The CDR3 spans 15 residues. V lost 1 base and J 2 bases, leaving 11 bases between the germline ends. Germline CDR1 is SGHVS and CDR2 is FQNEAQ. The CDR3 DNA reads TGTGCCAGCAGCTTAGGTGCCGACAGCAACTATGGCTACACCTTC. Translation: CASSLGADSNYGYTF. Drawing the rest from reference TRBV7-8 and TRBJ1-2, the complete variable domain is GAGVSQSPRYKVAKRGQDVALRCDPISGHVSLFWYQQALGQGPEFLTYFQNEAQLDKSGLPSDRFFAERPEGSVSTLKIQRTQQEDSAVYLCASSLGADSNYGYTFGSGTRLTVV.

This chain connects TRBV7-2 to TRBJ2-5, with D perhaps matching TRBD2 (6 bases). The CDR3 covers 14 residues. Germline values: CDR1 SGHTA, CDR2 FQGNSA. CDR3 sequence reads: CATKSGTGAETQYF. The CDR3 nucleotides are TGTGCTACCAAGTCCGGGACTGGGGCAGAGACCCAGTACTTC. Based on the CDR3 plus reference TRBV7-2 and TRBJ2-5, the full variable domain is GAGVSQSPSNKVTEKGKDVELRCDPISGHTALYWYRQSLGQGLEFLIYFQGNSAPDKSGLPSDRFSAERTGGSVSTLTIQRTQQEDSAVYLCATKSGTGAETQYFGPGTRLLVL.

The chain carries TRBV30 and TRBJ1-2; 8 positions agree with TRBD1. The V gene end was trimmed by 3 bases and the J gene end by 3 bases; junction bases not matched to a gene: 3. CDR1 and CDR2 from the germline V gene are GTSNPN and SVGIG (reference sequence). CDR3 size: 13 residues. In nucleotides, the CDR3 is TGTGCCTGGAGCGGGACAGGAGACTATGGCTACACCTTC. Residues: CAWSGTGDYGYTF.

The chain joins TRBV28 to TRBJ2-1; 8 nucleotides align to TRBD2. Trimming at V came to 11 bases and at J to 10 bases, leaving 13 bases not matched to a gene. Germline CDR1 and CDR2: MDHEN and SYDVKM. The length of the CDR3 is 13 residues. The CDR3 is CAGRLAGSGEQFF. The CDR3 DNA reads TGTGCCGGGCGTTTAGCGGGGTCGGGAGAGCAGTTCTTC.

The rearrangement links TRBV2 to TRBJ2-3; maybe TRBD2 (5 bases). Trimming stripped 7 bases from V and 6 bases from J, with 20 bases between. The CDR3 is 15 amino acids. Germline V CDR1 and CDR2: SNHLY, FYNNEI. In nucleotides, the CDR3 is TGTGCCAGCACGGGGTCTCTCCTTTCACGGGATACGCAGTATTTT. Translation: CASTGSLLSRDTQYF. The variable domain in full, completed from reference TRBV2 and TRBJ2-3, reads EPEVTQTPSHQVTQMGQEVILRCVPISNHLYFYWYRQILGQKVEFLVSFYNNEISEKSEIFDDQFSVERPDGSNFTLKIRSTKLEDSAMYFCASTGSLLSRDTQYFGPGTRLTVL.

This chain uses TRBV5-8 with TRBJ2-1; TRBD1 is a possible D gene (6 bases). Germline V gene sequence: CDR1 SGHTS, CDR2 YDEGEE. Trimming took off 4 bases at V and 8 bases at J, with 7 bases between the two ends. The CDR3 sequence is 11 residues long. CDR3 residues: CASSHRDEQFF. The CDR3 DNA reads TGTGCCAGCAGCCACAGGGATGAGCAGTTCTTC.

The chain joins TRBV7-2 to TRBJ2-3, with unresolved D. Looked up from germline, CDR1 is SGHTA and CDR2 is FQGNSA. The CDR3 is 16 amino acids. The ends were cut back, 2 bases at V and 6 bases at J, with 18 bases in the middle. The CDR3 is CASSLNVLTNGDTQYF. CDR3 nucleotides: TGTGCCAGCAGCTTAAATGTTCTGACGAATGGGGATACGCAGTATTTT.

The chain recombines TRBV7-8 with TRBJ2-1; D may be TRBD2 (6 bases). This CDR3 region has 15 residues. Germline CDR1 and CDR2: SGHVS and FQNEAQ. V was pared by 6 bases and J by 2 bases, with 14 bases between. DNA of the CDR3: TGTGCCAGCAGTCGAAAGCGGGCGGCCTACAATGAGCAGTTCTTC. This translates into CASSRKRAAYNEQFF.

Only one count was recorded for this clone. This CDR3 is CASSLARGYFEKLFF. DNA of the CDR3: TGCGCCAGCAGCTTGGCTAGGGGATATTTTGAAAAACTGTTTTTT. The chain recombines TRBV5-1 with TRBJ1-4, with a possible D match to TRBD1 (5 bases). With 0 bases removed from V and 7 bases from J, the gap between germline ends came to 13 bases. Per the germline V gene, CDR1 is SGHRS and CDR2 is YFSETQ. The CDR3 is 15 amino acids.

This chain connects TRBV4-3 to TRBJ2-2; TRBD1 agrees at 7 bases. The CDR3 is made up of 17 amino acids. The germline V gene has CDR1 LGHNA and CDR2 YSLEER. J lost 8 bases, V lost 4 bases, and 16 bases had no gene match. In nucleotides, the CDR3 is TGCGCCAGCAGCCTCCCGAGTTGGGGACAGTCGGGGGGGGAGCTGTTTTTT. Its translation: CASSLPSWGQSGGELFF.

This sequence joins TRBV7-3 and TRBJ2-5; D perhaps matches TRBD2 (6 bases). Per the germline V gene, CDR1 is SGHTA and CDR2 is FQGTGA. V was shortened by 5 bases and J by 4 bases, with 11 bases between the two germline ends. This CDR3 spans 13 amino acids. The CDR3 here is CASSRGMGETQYF. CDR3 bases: TGTGCCAGCAGCCGGGGGATGGGAGAGACCCAGTACTTC.